Shown below are 21 T cell receptor beta chains from a single sample sequenced in a study of blood T cell repertoires in COVID-19. Repertoires were generated with immunoSEQ multiplex PCR, while TCRdb's copy carries only in-frame clones and drops some. The repertoire holds tens of thousands of clones, with 88% as singletons. The sequenced sample was peripheral blood. The receptor set was obtained from a man aged 55 to 70 with acute or convalescent COVID-19.

This chain connects TRBV28 to TRBJ1-2; D gene uncertain. The CDR3 length is 12 residues. Germline V gene data show CDR1 as MDHEN and CDR2 as SYDVKM. The V end was cut by 10 bases, the J end by 6 bases, with 15 bases between. The CDR3 sequence is CATNDNINGYTF. DNA for the CDR3: TGTGCCACCAACGACAATATCAATGGCTACACCTTC.

The gene calls are TRBV3-1 (or the pseudogene TRBV3-2) and TRBJ2-1; 9 positions match TRBD2. The germline V gene encodes CDR1 LGHDT and CDR2 YNNKEL (reference sequence). The junction had 8 bases not matched to a gene; V was cut back by 1 base and J by 7 bases. The CDR3 runs to 16 residues. CDR3 coding DNA: TGTGCCAGCAGCCAAGGCGGGAGGGCCACTAGGAATGAGCAGTTCTTC. Its translation is CASSQGGRATRNEQFF.

This chain links TRBV6-5 with TRBJ1-3, with D perhaps matching TRBD1 (5 bases). This CDR3 has 14 amino acids. The germline V gene encodes CDR1 MNHEY and CDR2 SVGAGI. V lost 5 bases and J 2 bases, leaving 10 bases between the germline ends. The CDR3 sequence: CASSLRGAGNTIYF. The CDR3 DNA reads TGTGCCAGCAGTCTACGGGGGGCTGGAAACACCATATATTTT.

This clone was counted a few times. J is TRBJ1-3 and V is TRBV5-4, with D possibly TRBD1 on 6 matching bases. There are 15 residues in the CDR3. CDR1 is SGHNT and CDR2 is YYREEE in the germline V gene (reference sequence). V was clipped by 4 bases and J by 3 bases, with 14 bases between them. CDR3 loop: CASSTRGGYGNTIYF. CDR3 nucleotide sequence: TGTGCCAGCAGCACCCGGGGGGGCTATGGAAACACCATATATTTT.

V and J are TRBV16 and TRBJ2-3; 11 positions match TRBD2. This CDR3 has 18 amino acids. Trimming at V came to 0 bases and at J to 0 bases, leaving 5 bases not matched to a gene. The V gene's germline CDR1 is KGHSY and CDR2 FQNENV. CDR3 protein: CASSQSWLAGGSTDTQYF. The CDR3 DNA is TGTGCCAGCAGCCAATCTTGGCTAGCGGGAGGTAGCACAGATACGCAGTATTTT.

A few counts support this clone. V is TRBV5-8 and J is TRBJ2-7; 7 bases are shared with TRBD1. Germline V CDR1 and CDR2: SGHTS, YDEGEE. The J segment lost 0 bases and the V segment lost 5 bases, leaving 11 bases of the junction unmatched. The CDR3 contains 16 residues. The CDR3 protein is CASSSHRGFNSYEQYF. As DNA, the CDR3 is TGTGCCAGCAGTTCCCACAGGGGTTTTAACTCCTACGAGCAGTACTTC. Full variable domain (outside the CDR3, taken from reference TRBV5-8 and TRBJ2-7): EAGVTQSPTHLIKTRGQQATLRCSPISGHTSVYWYQQALGLGLQFLLWYDEGEERNRGNFPPRFSGRQFPNYSSELNVNALELEDSALYLCASSSHRGFNSYEQYFGPGTRLTVT.

This rearrangement joins TRBV5-8 to TRBJ1-1; 9 bases align to TRBD1. Germline V gene lookup returns CDR1 SGHTS and CDR2 YDEGEE. V lost 7 bases and J lost 3; bases outside the gene matches: 16. This CDR3 is built from 17 residues. The CDR3 loop reads CASPSAGTGRGDTEAFF. For the CDR3, the DNA is TGTGCCAGCCCCTCTGCGGGGACAGGGAGAGGGGACACTGAAGCTTTCTTT. The variable domain in full, completed from reference TRBV5-8 and TRBJ1-1, reads EAGVTQSPTHLIKTRGQQATLRCSPISGHTSVYWYQQALGLGLQFLLWYDEGEERNRGNFPPRFSGRQFPNYSSELNVNALELEDSALYLCASPSAGTGRGDTEAFFGQGTRLTVV.

This chain links TRBV11-2 with TRBJ2-1, with 8 bases identical to TRBD2. The CDR3 totals 18 residues. V was clipped by 3 bases and J by 2 bases; unmatched bases: 12. Germline-derived CDR1 and CDR2 are SGHAT and FQNNGV. As DNA, the CDR3 is TGTGCCAGCAGCTTGGTTCATCGGGGGACTAGGCCCTACAATGAGCAGTTCTTC. This translates into CASSLVHRGTRPYNEQFF.

The chain links TRBV7-9 to TRBJ2-7, with TRBD1 identical over 8 bases. J lost 1 base, V lost 4 bases, and 12 bases had no gene match. Germline-derived CDR1 and CDR2 are SEHNR and FQNEAQ (reference sequence). The length of the CDR3 is 17 residues. The CDR3 region has the DNA TGTGCCAGCAGCTCGAGCGAACTGGGACAGGAGTCCTACGAGCAGTACTTC. As protein: CASSSSELGQESYEQYF. The whole variable domain, remainder taken from reference TRBV7-9 and TRBJ2-7, is DTGVSQNPRHKITKRGQNVTFRCDPISEHNRLYWYRQTLGQGPEFLTYFQNEAQLEKSRLLSDRFSAERPKGSFSTLEIQRTEQGDSAMYLCASSSSELGQESYEQYFGPGTRLTVT.

The CDR3 DNA reads TGTGCCAGCAGTTACAGCTTAAACACTGAAGCTTTCTTT. Its protein is CASSYSLNTEAFF. The chain uses TRBV6-5 and TRBJ1-1, with D hard to call. Trimming shortened V by 2 bases and J by 2 bases, and 6 bases separated the two germline ends. CDR1 and CDR2 (germline): MNHEY, SVGAGI. The CDR3 extends over 13 amino acids.

The J gene is TRBJ2-1, the V gene TRBV6-5; 13 bases align to TRBD2. Germline trimming cut 7 bases from V and 6 bases from J; bases unmatched to any gene: 6. The V gene's germline CDR1 is MNHEY and CDR2 SVGAGI. The CDR3 runs 15 residues. DNA of the CDR3: TGTGCCAGCAACGGACTAGCGGGAGAAGTCAATGAGCAGTTCTTC. It translates to CASNGLAGEVNEQFF.

V gene TRBV7-9 combines with J gene TRBJ2-2; no clear D gene. Germline lookup yields CDR1 SEHNR and CDR2 FQNEAQ (reference sequence). The V gene lost 5 bases and the J gene lost 5 bases, with 21 bases spanning the gap. The CDR3 contains 17 residues. The CDR3 nucleotides are TGTGCCAGCAGCCCCCGTACCAGCCCGGCAGGTACCGGGGAGCTGTTTTTT. Translated: CASSPRTSPAGTGELFF.

The J gene is TRBJ2-1, the V gene TRBV11-2, with 8 bases that match TRBD1. Per germline, CDR1 SGHAT and CDR2 FQNNGV. Trimming at V came to 0 bases and at J to 15 bases, leaving 7 bases not matched to a gene. The CDR3 has 13 amino acids. The CDR3 nucleotides read TGTGCCAGCAGCTTAGAAAGCTGGACAGGGCCGTTCTTC. Amino acid sequence: CASSLESWTGPFF.

This chain connects TRBV6-5 to TRBJ2-1; TRBD2 matches 12 bases. Germline V gene sequence: CDR1 MNHEY, CDR2 SVGAGI. The CDR3 has 15 amino acids. V was pared by 7 bases and J by 10 bases, with 11 bases of the junction left unmatched. The DNA for the CDR3 is TGTGCCAGCAACACAAGACTAGCGGGAGTGGGGGAGCAGTTCTTC. Encoded protein: CASNTRLAGVGEQFF.

V usage is TRBV2 and J usage is TRBJ1-1, with 8 bases fitting TRBD1. This CDR3 contains 14 residues. After removal of 4 bases from V and 1 base from J, the junction contained 2 bases not matched to a gene. Per the germline V gene, CDR1 is SNHLY and CDR2 is FYNNEI. CDR3 region: CASSVDRENTEAFF. CDR3 bases: TGTGCCAGCAGTGTGGACAGGGAGAACACTGAAGCTTTCTTT.

This chain joins TRBV5-1 and TRBJ1-2; the D gene is possibly TRBD1 (6 bases). V dropped 4 bases and J dropped 4 bases, with 14 bases sitting between them. Germline CDR1 and CDR2: SGHRS and YFSETQ. This CDR3 has 14 residues. The CDR3 spells CASSPSGGGYGYTF. CDR3 coding DNA: TGCGCCAGCAGCCCGAGTGGGGGCGGCTATGGCTACACCTTC.

This clone has a handful of counts. This chain joins TRBV9 and TRBJ2-7; 9 nucleotides line up with TRBD2. V lost 4 bases and J lost 0; bases outside the gene matches: 14. The germline V gene encodes CDR1 SGDLS and CDR2 YYNGEE. This CDR3 has 18 residues. CDR3 region: CASSSGTSNRDSSYEQYF. CDR3 DNA: TGTGCCAGCAGCTCCGGGACTAGCAATCGTGATTCCTCCTACGAGCAGTACTTC.

J is TRBJ1-2 and V is TRBV5-4; weak D call: TRBD1 (6 bases). The CDR3 loop spans 14 amino acids. Germline values: CDR1 SGHNT, CDR2 YYREEE (reference sequence). V shed 2 bases and J shed 2 bases, with 10 bases lying between them. CDR3 loop: CASSLRTVNYGYTF. The CDR3 nucleotides are TGTGCCAGCAGCTTAAGGACAGTAAACTATGGCTACACCTTC.

The genes are TRBV2 and TRBJ1-1; 7 nucleotides line up with TRBD1. Looked up from germline, CDR1 is SNHLY and CDR2 is FYNNEI. Trimming cost V 7 bases and J 3 bases; bases outside gene matches: 5. The CDR3 has 13 residues. CDR3 in amino acids: CASNPQGDTEAFF. CDR3 bases: TGTGCCAGCAACCCTCAGGGGGACACTGAAGCTTTCTTT.

The chain recombines TRBV5-1 with TRBJ2-1, with 7 bases lining up with TRBD2. The CDR3 runs to 17 residues. V trimming: 1 base; J trimming: 6 bases; junction bases outside the gene matches: 13. CDR1 and CDR2 (germline): SGHRS, YFSETQ. The CDR3 loop is CASSLLGPVLASNEQFF. CDR3 bases: TGCGCCAGCAGCTTGTTAGGGCCGGTACTAGCGAGCAATGAGCAGTTCTTC.

The rearrangement uses TRBV7-9 and TRBJ2-1, with D possibly matching TRBD2 (6 bases). This CDR3 spans 15 amino acids. With 2 bases removed from V and 2 bases from J, the gap between germline ends came to 10 bases. The germline V gene encodes CDR1 SEHNR and CDR2 FQNEAQ (reference sequence). The CDR3 reads CASSLSGLTYNEQFF. For the CDR3, the DNA is TGTGCCAGCAGCTTAAGCGGGTTAACCTACAATGAGCAGTTCTTC.